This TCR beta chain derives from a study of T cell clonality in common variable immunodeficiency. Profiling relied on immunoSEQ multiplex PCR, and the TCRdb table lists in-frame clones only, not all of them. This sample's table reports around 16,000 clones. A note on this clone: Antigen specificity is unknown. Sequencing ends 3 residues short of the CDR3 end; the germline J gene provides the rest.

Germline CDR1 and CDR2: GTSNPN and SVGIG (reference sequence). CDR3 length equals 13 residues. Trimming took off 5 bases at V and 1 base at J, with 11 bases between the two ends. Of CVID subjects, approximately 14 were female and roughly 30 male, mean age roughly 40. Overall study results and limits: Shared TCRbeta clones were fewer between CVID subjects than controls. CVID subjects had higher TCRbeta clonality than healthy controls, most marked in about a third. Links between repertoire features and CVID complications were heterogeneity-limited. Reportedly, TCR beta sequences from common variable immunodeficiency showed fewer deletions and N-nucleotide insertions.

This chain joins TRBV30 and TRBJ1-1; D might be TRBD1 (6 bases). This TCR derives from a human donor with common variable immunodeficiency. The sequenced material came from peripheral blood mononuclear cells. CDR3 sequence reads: CAWATGTNTEAFF. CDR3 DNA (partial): TGTGCCTGGGCTACAGGGACGAACACTGAA.